This record looks at one T cell receptor beta chain sequence and its context. Using immunoSEQ multiplex PCR, the repertoire was profiled, and TCRdb retains in-frame clones only, with some absent. The sample includes around 250,000 clones, roughly 84% of them seen just once. The data originate from a study of blood T cell repertoires in COVID-19. Turning to the study itself: Nucleic acid was either cDNA or gDNA, and it came from T cells, B-cell-depleted T cells, or PBMCs.

The V gene lost 6 bases and the J gene lost 4 bases, with 18 bases spanning the gap. Germline V lookup: CDR1 MNHEY, CDR2 SVGEGT. The CDR3 is made up of 15 amino acids. The source of this sequence is a woman in her forties or fifties who had been exposed to COVID-19. The sequenced material came from PBMCs or T cells enriched from blood (not recorded which). The chain couples TRBV6-2 or TRBV6-3 to TRBJ1-2, with D perhaps TRBD1 (6 bases). CDR3 DNA sequence: TGTGCCAGCAGCCGGGGGACAAGCCCTCCCTATGGCTACACCTTC. Translated, it gives CASSRGTSPPYGYTF.